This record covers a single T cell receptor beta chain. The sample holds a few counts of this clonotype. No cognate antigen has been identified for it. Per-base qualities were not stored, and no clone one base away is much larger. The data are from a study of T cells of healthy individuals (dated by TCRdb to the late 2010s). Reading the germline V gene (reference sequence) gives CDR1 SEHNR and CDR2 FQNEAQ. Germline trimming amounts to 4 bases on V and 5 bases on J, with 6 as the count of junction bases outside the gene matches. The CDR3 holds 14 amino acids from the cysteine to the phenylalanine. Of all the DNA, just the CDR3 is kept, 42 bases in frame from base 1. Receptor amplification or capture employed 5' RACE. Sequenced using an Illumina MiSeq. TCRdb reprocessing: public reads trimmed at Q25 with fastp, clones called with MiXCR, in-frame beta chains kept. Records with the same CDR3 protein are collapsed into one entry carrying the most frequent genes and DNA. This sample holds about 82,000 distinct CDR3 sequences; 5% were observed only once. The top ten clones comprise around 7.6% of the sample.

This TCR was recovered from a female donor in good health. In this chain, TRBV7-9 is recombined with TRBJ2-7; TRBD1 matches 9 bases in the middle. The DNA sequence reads TGTGCCAGCAGCTCCCAAAGGACAGGGGACGAGCAGTACTTC. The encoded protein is CASSSQRTGDEQYF.